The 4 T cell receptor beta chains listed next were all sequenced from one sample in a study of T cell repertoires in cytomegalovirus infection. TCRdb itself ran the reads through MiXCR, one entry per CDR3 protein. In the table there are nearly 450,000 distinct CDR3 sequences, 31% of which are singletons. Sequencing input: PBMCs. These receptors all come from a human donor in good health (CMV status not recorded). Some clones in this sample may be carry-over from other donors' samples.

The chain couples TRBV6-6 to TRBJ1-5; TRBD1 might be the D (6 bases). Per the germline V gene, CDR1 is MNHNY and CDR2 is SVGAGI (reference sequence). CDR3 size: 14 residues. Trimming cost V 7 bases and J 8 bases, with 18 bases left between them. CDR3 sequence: CASTDRGGSEPQHF. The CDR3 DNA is TGTGCCAGCACCGATCGGGGGGGCAGCGAGCCCCAGCATTTT.

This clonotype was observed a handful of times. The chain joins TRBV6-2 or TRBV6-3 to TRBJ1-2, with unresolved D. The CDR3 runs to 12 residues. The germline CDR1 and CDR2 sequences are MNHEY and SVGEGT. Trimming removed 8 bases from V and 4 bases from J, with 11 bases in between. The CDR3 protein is CASLELPYGYTF. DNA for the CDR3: TGTGCCAGCTTGGAGCTGCCCTATGGCTACACCTTC.

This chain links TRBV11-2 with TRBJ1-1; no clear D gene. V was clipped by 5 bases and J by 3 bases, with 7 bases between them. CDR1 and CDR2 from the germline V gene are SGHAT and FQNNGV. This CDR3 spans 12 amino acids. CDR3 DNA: TGTGCCAGCAGCCGGGTGTACACTGAAGCTTTCTTT. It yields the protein CASSRVYTEAFF.

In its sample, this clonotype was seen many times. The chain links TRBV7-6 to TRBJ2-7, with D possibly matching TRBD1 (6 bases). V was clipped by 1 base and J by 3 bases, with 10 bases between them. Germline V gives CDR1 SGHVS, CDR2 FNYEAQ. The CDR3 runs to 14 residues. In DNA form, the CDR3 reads TGTGCCAGCAGCTTAGGTCAGGGGTACTACGAGCAGTACTTC. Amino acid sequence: CASSLGQGYYEQYF.